This TCR beta chain was sequenced for a study of beta chain features in type 1 diabetes. Findings and caveats of the study: Compared to healthy donors, patients appeared to have naive, central memory and Treg TCRB repertoires that were more alike. PCR may have favored shorter templates equally in patients and controls.

The entirety of the isolated RNA underwent reverse transcription, so expressed TCRB transcripts were sequenced. The repertoire was sequenced with immunoSEQ multiplex PCR; TCRdb's copy has only in-frame clones and lacks some. The data hold about 620,000 clones, with about 16% observed a single time. In the case of this clone: Its specificity is not known.

Sorted CD4+ subsets: naive, central memory, regulatory, stem cell-like memory (CD45RO/CCR7/CD25/CD127/CD95/CD27 panel). CDR3 length: 16 amino acids. Germline assignment: CDR1 SGHTA and CDR2 FQGTGA. V shed 5 bases and J 7 bases; nucleotides not matched to a gene: 12. V gene TRBV7-3 combines with J gene TRBJ2-1; 9 nucleotides line up with TRBD1. Sequenced sample: naive CD4+ T cells from blood. This sequence originates from a man between 18 and 35 years old in good health. The CDR3 sequence: CASSLGRGQGLNEQFF. The CDR3 DNA reads TGTGCCAGCAGCCTAGGCCGCGGACAGGGGCTAAATGAGCAGTTCTTC.